The next 11 T cell receptor beta chains were all read from a single sample in a study of blood T cell repertoires in COVID-19. Libraries were prepared by immunoSEQ multiplex PCR; TCRdb keeps only in-frame clonotypes and omits some of them. The table shows approximately 99,000 clones, with over 80% occurring only once. The specimen was peripheral blood. The receptors originated from a woman in her seventies with acute or convalescent COVID-19.

The rearrangement links TRBV19 to TRBJ1-3; tentative D call: TRBD1 (5 bases). V gave up 5 bases and J gave up 6 bases, with 23 bases separating them. Germline CDR1 LNHDA, CDR2 SQIVND (reference sequence). The CDR3 contains 17 residues. In DNA form, the CDR3 reads TGTGCCAGTAGTCTATCAGGAGGGACCTCTCTGGAAAACACCATATATTTT. It specifies CASSLSGGTSLENTIYF.

This chain joins TRBV27 and TRBJ1-2, with 8 positions matching TRBD1. Unmatched junction bases numbered 7, after V lost 6 bases and J lost 7 bases. The CDR3 loop spans 13 amino acids. Germline V gene data show CDR1 as MNHEY and CDR2 as SMNVEV (reference sequence). CDR3 sequence: CASSYRGSGGYTF. In nucleotides, the CDR3 is TGTGCCAGCAGCTACAGGGGGTCAGGTGGCTACACCTTC.

The chain carries TRBV6-5 and TRBJ2-3, with D perhaps matching TRBD1 (6 bases). V was shortened by 2 bases and J by 1 base, with 10 bases between the two germline ends. Germline V gives CDR1 MNHEY, CDR2 SVGAGI. The CDR3 totals 15 residues. In DNA, the CDR3 is TGTGCCAGCAGTTACGAGGCAGGGGGCACAGATACGCAGTATTTT. As protein: CASSYEAGGTDTQYF.

In this sample, this clone turned up once. V usage is TRBV20-1 and J usage is TRBJ1-2; no clear D gene. The germline V gene encodes CDR1 DFQATT and CDR2 SNEGSKA (reference sequence). The CDR3 sequence is 9 residues long. The CDR3 region is CRRENGYTF. CDR3 in DNA: TGCAGAAGAGAGAATGGCTACACCTTC.

This chain links TRBV25-1 with TRBJ1-1, with TRBD1 matching 8 bases. There are 13 residues in the CDR3. Germline V CDR1 and CDR2: MGHDK, SYGVNS. The J segment lost 3 bases and the V segment lost 9 bases, leaving 6 bases of the junction unmatched. The CDR3 DNA is TGTGCCAGTCAGGGACAGGCCCACACTGAAGCTTTCTTT. This codes for CASQGQAHTEAFF. The full variable domain, its missing parts supplied by reference TRBV25-1 and TRBJ1-1, is EADIYQTPRYLVIGTGKKITLECSQTMGHDKMYWYQQDPGMELHLIHYSYGVNSTEKGDLSSESTVSRIRTEHFPLTLESARPSHTSQYLCASQGQAHTEAFFGQGTRLTVV.

The V and J genes are TRBV7-3 and TRBJ2-7; the match to TRBD1 covers 9 bases. The V segment lost 0 bases and the J segment 3 bases; nucleotides outside the gene matches: 3. The germline V gene has CDR1 SGHTA and CDR2 FQGTGA. The CDR3 is 15 amino acids. CDR3 loop: CASSLTRDRDYEQYF. CDR3 sequence (DNA): TGTGCCAGCAGCTTAACGAGGGACAGGGACTACGAGCAGTACTTC. Looking up the rest from reference TRBV7-3 and TRBJ2-7 gives the full variable domain: GAGVSQTPSNKVTEKGKYVELRCDPISGHTALYWYRQSLGQGPEFLIYFQGTGAADDSGLPNDRFFAVRPEGSVSTLKIQRTERGDSAVYLCASSLTRDRDYEQYFGPGTRLTVT.

This chain uses TRBV7-2 with TRBJ1-4; D uncertain. The DNA end favors TRBJ2-2, so the J call may be wrong. The germline CDR1 and CDR2 sequences are SGHTA and FQGNSA. This CDR3 contains 12 residues. The CDR3 is CASSLSGRELFF. The DNA of the CDR3 is TGTGCCAGCAGCTTATCCGGCCGGGAGCTGTTTTTT.

The chain carries TRBV6-5 and TRBJ1-2, with TRBD1 as a possible D gene (5 bases). V was cut by 0 bases and J by 7 bases, with 15 bases left in between. The germline CDR1 and CDR2 sequences are MNHEY and SVGAGI. This CDR3 has 15 amino acids. The CDR3 coding sequence is TGTGCCAGCAGTTACTCGAGTAACCCCAGGGCTGGCTACACCTTC. This encodes CASSYSSNPRAGYTF.

This clone showed up just a few times. The chain joins TRBV12-3 or TRBV12-4 to TRBJ1-1; no firm D call. V dropped 4 bases and J dropped 4 bases, with 10 bases sitting between them. The CDR3 loop spans 13 amino acids. DNA for the CDR3: TGTGCCAGCAGTTCCCTCTTTAGCACTGAAGCTTTCTTT. Its protein is CASSSLFSTEAFF.

This clone was observed a handful of times. V is TRBV10-2 and J is TRBJ1-2; no definite D call. V dropped 2 bases and J dropped 8 bases, with 9 bases sitting between them. The germline CDR1 and CDR2 sequences are WSHSY and SAAADI. The CDR3 contains 12 residues. The CDR3 sequence is CASSEIRSGYTF. The CDR3 nucleotides are TGCGCCAGCAGTGAGATCAGGTCCGGCTACACCTTC.

The chain uses TRBV28 and TRBJ2-2; the match to TRBD1 covers 8 bases. Germline lookup yields CDR1 MDHEN and CDR2 SYDVKM. V shed 10 bases and J 0 bases; nucleotides not matched to a gene: 4. This CDR3 is 14 amino acids long. The CDR3 DNA follows: TGTGCCACATGGACAGGGCCGAACACCGGGGAGCTGTTTTTT. The encoded protein is CATWTGPNTGELFF.